This entry is about one T cell receptor (beta chain). Its specificity is not known. The germline gives CDR1 MGHRA, CDR2 YSYEKL. Trimming took off 0 bases at V and 5 bases at J, with 14 bases between the two ends. This CDR3 is built from 16 residues. The sample is drawn from a study of cytotoxic CD8 clonotypes in ibrutinib-treated CLL. Depth targeted 1 in 200,000 to 1 in 1 million T cells, averaging 10x coverage per clonotype. Sequencing was performed with immunoSEQ multiplex PCR; in TCRdb, only in-frame clones are kept and a portion is missing. The sample holds about 160,000 clones, roughly 77% seen once. Findings and limits, study-wide: Clonality correlated strongly with circulating CD8+ T cells and exceeded age-matched healthy donors at baseline. Clonality was elevated at ibrutinib response and had returned toward baseline at progression.

The rearrangement links TRBV4-1 to TRBJ1-3; D unresolved. The clonotype comes from a human donor with chronic lymphocytic leukemia. This specimen was PBMCs, taken after 12 months of ibrutinib treatment. CDR3 nucleotide sequence: TGCGCCAGCAGCCAAGAGTGGGAAACAGCAAGAAACACCATATATTTT. Its translation: CASSQEWETARNTIYF.